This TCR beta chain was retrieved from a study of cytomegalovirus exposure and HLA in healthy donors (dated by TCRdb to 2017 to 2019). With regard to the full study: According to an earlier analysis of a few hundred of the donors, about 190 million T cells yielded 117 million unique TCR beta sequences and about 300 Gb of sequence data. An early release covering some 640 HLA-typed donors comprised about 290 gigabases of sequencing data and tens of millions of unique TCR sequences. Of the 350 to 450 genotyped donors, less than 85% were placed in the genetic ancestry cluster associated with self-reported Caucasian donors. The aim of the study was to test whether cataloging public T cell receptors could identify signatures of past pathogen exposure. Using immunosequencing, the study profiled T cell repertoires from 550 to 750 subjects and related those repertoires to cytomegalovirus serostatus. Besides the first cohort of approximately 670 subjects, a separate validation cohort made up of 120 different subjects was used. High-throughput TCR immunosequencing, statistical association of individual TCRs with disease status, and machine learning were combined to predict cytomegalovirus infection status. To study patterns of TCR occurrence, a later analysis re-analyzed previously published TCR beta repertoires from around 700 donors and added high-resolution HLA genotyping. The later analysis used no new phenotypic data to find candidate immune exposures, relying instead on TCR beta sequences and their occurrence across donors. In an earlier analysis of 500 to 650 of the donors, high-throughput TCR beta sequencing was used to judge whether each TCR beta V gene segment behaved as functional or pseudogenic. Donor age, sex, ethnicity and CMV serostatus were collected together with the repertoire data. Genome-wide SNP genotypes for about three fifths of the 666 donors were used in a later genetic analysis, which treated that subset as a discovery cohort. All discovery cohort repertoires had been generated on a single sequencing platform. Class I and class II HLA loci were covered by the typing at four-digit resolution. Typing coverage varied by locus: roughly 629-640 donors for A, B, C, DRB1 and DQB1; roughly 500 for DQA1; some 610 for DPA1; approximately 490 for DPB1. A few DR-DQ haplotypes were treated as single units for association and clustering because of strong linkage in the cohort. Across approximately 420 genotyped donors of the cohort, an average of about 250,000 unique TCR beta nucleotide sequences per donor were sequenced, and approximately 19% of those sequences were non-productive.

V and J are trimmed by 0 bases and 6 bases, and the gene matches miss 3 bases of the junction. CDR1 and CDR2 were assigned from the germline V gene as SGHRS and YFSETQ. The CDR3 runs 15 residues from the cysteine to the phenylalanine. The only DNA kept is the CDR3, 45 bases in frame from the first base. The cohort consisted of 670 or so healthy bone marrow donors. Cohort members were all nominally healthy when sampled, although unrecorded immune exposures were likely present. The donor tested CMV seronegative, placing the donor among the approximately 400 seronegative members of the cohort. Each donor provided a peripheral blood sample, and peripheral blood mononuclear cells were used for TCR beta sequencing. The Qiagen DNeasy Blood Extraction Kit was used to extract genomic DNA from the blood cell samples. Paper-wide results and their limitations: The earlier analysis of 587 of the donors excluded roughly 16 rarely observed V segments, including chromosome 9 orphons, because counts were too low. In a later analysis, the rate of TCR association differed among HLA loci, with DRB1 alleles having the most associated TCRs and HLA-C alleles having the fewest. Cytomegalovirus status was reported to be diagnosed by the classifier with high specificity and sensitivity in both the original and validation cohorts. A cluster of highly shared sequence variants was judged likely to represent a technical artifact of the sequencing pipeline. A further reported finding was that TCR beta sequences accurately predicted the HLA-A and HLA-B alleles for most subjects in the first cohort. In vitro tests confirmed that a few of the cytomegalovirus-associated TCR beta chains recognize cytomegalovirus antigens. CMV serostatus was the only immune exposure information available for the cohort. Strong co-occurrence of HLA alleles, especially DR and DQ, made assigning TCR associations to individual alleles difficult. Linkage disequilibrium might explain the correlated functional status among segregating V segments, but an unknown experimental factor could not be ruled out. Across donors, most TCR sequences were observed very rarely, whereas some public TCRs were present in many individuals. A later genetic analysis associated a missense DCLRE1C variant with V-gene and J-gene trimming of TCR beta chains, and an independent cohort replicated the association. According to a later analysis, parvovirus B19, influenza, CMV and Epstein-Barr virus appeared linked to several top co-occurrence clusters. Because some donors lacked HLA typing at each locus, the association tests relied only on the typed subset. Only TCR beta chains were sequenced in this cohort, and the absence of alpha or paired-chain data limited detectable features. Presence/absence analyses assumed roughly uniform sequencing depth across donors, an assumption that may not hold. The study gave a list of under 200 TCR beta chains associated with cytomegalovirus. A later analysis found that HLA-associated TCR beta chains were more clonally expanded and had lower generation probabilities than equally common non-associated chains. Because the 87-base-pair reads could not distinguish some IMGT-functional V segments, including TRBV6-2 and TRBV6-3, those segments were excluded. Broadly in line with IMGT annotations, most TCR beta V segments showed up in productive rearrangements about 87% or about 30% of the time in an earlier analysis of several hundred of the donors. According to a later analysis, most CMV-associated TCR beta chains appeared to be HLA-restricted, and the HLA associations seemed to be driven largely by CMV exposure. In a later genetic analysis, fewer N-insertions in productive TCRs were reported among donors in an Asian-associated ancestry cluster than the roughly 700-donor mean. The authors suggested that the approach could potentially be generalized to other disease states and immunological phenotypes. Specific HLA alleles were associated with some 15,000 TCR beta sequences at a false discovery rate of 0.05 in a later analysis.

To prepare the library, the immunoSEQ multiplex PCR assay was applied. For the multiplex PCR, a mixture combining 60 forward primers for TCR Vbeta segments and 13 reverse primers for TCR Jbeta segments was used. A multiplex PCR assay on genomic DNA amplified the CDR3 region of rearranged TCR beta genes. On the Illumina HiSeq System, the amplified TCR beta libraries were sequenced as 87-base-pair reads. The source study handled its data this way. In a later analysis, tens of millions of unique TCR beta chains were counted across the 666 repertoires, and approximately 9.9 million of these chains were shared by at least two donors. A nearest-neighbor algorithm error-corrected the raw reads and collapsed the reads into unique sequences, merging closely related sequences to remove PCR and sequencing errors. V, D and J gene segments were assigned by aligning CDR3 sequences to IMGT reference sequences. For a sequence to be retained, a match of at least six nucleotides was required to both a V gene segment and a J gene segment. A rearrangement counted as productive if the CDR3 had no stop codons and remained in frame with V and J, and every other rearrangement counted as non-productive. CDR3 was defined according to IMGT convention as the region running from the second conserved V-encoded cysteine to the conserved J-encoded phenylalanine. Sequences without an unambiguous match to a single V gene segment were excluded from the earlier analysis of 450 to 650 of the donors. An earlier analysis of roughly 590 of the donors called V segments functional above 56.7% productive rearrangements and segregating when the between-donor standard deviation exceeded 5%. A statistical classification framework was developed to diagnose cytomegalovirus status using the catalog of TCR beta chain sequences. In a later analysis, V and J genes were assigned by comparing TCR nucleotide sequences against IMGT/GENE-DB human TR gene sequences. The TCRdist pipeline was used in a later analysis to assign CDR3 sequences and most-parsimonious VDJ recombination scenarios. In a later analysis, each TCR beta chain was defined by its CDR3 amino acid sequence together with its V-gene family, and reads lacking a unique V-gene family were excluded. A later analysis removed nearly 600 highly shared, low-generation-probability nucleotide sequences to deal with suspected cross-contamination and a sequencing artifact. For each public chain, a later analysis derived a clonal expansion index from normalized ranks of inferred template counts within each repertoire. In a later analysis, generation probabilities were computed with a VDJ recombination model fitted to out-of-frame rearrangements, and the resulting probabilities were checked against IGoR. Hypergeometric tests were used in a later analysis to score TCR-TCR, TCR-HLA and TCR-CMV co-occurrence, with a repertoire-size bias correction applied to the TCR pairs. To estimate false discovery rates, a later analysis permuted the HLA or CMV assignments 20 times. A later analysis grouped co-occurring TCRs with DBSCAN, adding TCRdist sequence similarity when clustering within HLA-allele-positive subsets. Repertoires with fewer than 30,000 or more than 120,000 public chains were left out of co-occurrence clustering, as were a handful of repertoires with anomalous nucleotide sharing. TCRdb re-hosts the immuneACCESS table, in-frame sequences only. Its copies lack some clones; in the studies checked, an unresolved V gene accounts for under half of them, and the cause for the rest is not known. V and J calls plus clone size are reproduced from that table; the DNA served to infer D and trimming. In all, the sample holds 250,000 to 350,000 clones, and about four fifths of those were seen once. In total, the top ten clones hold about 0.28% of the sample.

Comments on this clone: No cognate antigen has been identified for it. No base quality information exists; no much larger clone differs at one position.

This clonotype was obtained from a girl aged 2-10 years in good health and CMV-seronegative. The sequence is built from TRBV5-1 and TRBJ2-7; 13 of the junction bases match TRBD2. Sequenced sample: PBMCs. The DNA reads TGCGCCAGCAGCTTGGAGGGACTAGCGGGGACCGAGCAGTACTTC. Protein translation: CASSLEGLAGTEQYF. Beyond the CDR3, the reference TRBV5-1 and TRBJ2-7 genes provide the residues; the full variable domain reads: KAGVTQTPRYLIKTRGQQVTLSCSPISGHRSVSWYQQTPGQGLQFLFEYFSETQRNKGNFPGRFSGRQFSNSRSEMNVSTLELGDSALYLCASSLEGLAGTEQYFGPGTRLTVT.